One sample yielded the 5 T cell receptor beta chains listed below, sequenced in a study of T cells after yellow fever vaccination (dated by TCRdb to between 2019 and 2020). Library preparation used 5' RACE. Sequencing instrument: Illumina HiSeq 2500. In TCRdb, the public reads were trimmed at Q25 with fastp and aligned with MiXCR, with productive beta chains retained. Here each entry gathers all rows of one CDR3 protein and keeps the most common genes and DNA. This sample lists some 390,000 distinct CDR3 sequences; 6.2% were detected once. In total, the top ten clones hold roughly 15% of the sample. The label giving this sample's treatment or condition can be read as: live attenuated yellow fever vaccine strain. Sample: PBMCs, taken 5 days after the yellow fever booster vaccination. Every receptor here comes from a man aged 25 to 40 who received the YFV17D yellow fever vaccine.

This clonotype showed up many times. The genes are TRBV9 and TRBJ2-5; TRBD2 aligns across 8 bases. Germline lookup yields CDR1 SGDLS and CDR2 YYNGEE. The CDR3 is 13 amino acids. Trimming removed 2 bases from V and 5 bases from J; junction bases left unmatched: 2. In DNA form, the CDR3 reads TGTGCCAGCAGCGTGACGGGAGGGGAGACCCAGTACTTC. Its protein is CASSVTGGETQYF.

The sample holds a few counts of this clonotype. The rearrangement joins TRBV12-3 or TRBV12-4 to TRBJ2-7; the D gene could be TRBD1 or TRBD2 (6 bases each). Trimming took 8 bases from V and 5 from J, leaving 13 bases between them. This CDR3 spans 12 amino acids. This CDR3 is CASGEGGHEQYF. CDR3 DNA sequence: TGTGCCAGCGGCGAGGGGGGCCACGAGCAGTACTTC.

This clonotype was detected ten times or more. The rearrangement links TRBV6-5 to TRBJ1-2; D perhaps matches TRBD1 (6 bases). Deletions cut 2 bases from V and 2 bases from J, with 12 bases between. The CDR3 length is 15 residues. Germline-derived CDR1 and CDR2 are MNHEY and SVGAGI. CDR3 in amino acids: CASSYRGRGNYGYTF. The CDR3 DNA sequence: TGTGCCAGCAGTTACCGGGGAAGGGGGAACTATGGCTACACCTTC.

This clonotype turned up a few times. The CDR3 sequence: CASSPRFTQYF. The CDR3 bases are TGTGCCAGCAGCCCCCGGTTTACGCAGTATTTT. The gene calls are TRBV11-2 and TRBJ2-3; no reliable D call. The germline CDR1 and CDR2 sequences are SGHAT and FQNNGV. CDR3 size: 11 residues. V was shortened by 5 bases and J by 8 bases, with 8 bases between the two germline ends.

This clonotype showed up many times. This sequence joins TRBV20-1 and TRBJ2-5, with D perhaps being TRBD1 or TRBD2 (5 bases each). Germline V lookup: CDR1 DFQATT, CDR2 SNEGSKA (reference sequence). The CDR3 is made up of 13 amino acids. In DNA form, the CDR3 reads TGCAGCGGGATGAGGGGAGAGGGAGAGACCCAGTACTTC. Translated: CSGMRGEGETQYF.